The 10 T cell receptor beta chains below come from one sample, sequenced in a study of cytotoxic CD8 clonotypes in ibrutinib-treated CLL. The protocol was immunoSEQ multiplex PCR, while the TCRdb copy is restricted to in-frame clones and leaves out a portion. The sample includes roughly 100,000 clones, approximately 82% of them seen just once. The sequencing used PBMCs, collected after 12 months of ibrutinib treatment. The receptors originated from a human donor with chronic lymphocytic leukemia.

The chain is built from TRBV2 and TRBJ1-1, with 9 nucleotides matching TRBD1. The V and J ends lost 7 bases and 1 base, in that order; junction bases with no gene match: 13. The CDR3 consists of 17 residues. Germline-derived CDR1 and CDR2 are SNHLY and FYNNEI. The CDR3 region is CASTRDRVNSQNTEAFF. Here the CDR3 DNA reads TGTGCCAGCACTAGGGACAGGGTGAATTCGCAGAACACTGAAGCTTTCTTT.

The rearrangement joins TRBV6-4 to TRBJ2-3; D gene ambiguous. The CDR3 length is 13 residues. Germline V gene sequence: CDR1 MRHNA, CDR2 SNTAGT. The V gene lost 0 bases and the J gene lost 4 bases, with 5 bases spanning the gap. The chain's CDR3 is CASSDSRSDTQYF. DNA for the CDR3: TGTGCCAGCAGTGACTCGAGGTCAGATACGCAGTATTTT.

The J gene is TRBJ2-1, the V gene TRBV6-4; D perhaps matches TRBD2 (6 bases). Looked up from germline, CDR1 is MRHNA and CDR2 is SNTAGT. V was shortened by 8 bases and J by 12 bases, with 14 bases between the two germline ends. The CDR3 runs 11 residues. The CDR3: CASDVAAGQFF. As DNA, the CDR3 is TGTGCCAGCGACGTAGCGGCGGGGCAGTTCTTC.

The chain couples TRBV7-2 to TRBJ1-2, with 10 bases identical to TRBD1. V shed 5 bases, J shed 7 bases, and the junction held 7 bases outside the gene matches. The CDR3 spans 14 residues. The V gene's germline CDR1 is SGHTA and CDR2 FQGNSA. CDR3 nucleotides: TGTGCCAGCAGCGTACCCGGGACAGGGGCTGGCTACACCTTC. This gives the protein CASSVPGTGAGYTF.

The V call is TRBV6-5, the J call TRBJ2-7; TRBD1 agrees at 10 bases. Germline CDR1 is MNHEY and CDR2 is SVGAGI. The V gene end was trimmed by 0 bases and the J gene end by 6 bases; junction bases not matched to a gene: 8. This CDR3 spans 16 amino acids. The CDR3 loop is CASSYSPGQGVGEQYF. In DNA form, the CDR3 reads TGTGCCAGCAGTTACTCTCCCGGACAGGGGGTGGGCGAGCAGTACTTC.

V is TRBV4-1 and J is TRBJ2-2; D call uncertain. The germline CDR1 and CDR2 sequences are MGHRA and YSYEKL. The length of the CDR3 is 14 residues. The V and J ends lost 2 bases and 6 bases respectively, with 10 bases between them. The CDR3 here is CASSQNLAAGELFF. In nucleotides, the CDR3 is TGCGCCAGCAGCCAAAACCTTGCGGCCGGGGAGCTGTTTTTT.

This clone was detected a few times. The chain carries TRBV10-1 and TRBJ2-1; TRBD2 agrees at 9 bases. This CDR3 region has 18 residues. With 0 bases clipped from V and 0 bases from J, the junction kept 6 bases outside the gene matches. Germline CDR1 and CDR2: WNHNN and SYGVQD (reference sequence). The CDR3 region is CASSESGAGGLSYNEQFF. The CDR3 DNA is TGCGCCAGCAGTGAGTCGGGAGCGGGGGGCCTCTCCTACAATGAGCAGTTCTTC.

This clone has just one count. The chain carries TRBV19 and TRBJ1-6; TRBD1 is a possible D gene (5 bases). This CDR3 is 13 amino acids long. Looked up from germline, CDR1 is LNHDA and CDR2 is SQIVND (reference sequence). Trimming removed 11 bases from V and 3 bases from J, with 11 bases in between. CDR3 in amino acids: CAVGQGYNSPLHF. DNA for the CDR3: TGTGCCGTGGGGCAGGGCTATAATTCACCCCTCCACTTT.

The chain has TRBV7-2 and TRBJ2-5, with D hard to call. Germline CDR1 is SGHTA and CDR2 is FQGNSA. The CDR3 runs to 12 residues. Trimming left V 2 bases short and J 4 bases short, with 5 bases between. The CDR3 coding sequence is TGTGCCAGCAGCTTACCGGGAGAGACCCAGTACTTC. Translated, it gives CASSLPGETQYF.

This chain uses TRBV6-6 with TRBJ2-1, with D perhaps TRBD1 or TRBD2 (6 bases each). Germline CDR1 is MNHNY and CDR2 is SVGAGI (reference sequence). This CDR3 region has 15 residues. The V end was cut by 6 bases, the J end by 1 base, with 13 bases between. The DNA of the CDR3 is TGTGCCAGCAGCTTAACGGGGGCTTCCTACAATGAGCAGTTCTTC. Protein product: CASSLTGASYNEQFF.